What follows are 20 T cell receptor beta chains derived from one specimen sequenced in a study of T cells in Graves' hyperthyroidism and ophthalmopathy (dated by TCRdb to the late 2010s). The method was multiplex PCR. Instrument used: Illumina HiSeq 2000. The TCR beta CDR3 regions were amplified from RNA transcripts. The TCR CDR3 was subjected to a first round of RT-PCR using the HTBI primer set and the Qiagen OneStep RT-PCR kit. TCRdb itself trimmed the public reads at Q25 with fastp, ran MiXCR and retained productive beta chains. Under each unique CDR3 protein, matching rows form one entry showing the most common genes and DNA. The sample table contains roughly 380,000 distinct CDR3 sequences; only one count was recorded for approximately 12% of them. The biggest ten clones account for less than 25% of the sample. The sample consisted of blood. These receptors all come from a man aged 30 to 39 with Graves' hyperthyroidism that later progressed to Graves' ophthalmopathy.

This clonotype appeared many times. V gene TRBV29-1 combines with J gene TRBJ2-7; possibly TRBD1 for D (6 bases). There are 14 residues in the CDR3. The V end lost 6 bases, the J end lost 4 bases, and 19 bases lay between the germline ends. Germline-derived CDR1 and CDR2 are SQVTM and ANQGSEA. The CDR3 bases are TGCAGCGTCTATGTGGGGGCGAGGCAGTACGAGCAGTACTTC. Translation: CSVYVGARQYEQYF.

This clonotype was counted a few times. This may come from a read error, since a much larger clone is one base off. CDR3 region: CASSFPQQGGVNQPQHF. The CDR3 bases are TGTGCCAGCAGTTTTCCCCAGCAGGGAGGTGTCAATCAGCCCCAGCATTTT. The chain carries TRBV27 and TRBJ1-5, with a weak D call TRBD1 (5 bases). The CDR3 sequence is 17 residues long. Trimming cost V 3 bases and J 3 bases, with 18 bases left between them. CDR1 is MNHEY and CDR2 is SMNVEV in the germline V gene (reference sequence).

This clonotype has only a few counts. The J gene is TRBJ1-4, the V gene TRBV20-1, with D unresolved. CDR3 size: 13 residues. The germline V gene has CDR1 DFQATT and CDR2 SNEGSKA (reference sequence). Trimming removed 6 bases from V and 5 bases from J, with 13 bases in between. The CDR3 spells CSAPYRENEKLFF. CDR3 DNA: TGCAGTGCCCCGTACAGAGAGAATGAAAAACTGTTTTTT.

The chain links TRBV30 to TRBJ2-1; a weak D match, TRBD2 (6 bases). Germline CDR1 and CDR2: GTSNPN and SVGIG (reference sequence). The ends were cut back, 1 base at V and 0 bases at J, with 13 bases in the middle. The length of the CDR3 is 16 residues. The CDR3 region has the DNA TGTGCCTGGAGTGCCCTGGGGGGAAGCTCCTACAATGAGCAGTTCTTC. It yields the protein CAWSALGGSSYNEQFF.

At least ten counts were recorded for this clonotype. This rearrangement joins TRBV6-1 to TRBJ2-7; unclear D gene. CDR1 and CDR2 from the germline V gene are MNHNS and SASEGT. The CDR3 consists of 16 residues. The V gene lost 5 bases and the J gene lost 2 bases, with 19 bases spanning the gap. CDR3 loop: CASSIIIGPPPYEQYF. CDR3 nucleotide sequence: TGTGCCAGCAGTATCATAATAGGACCGCCACCCTACGAGCAGTACTTC.

This clonotype was observed at least ten times. This chain uses TRBV6-6 with TRBJ2-3; unclear D gene. The CDR3 runs 14 residues. The V and J ends lost 2 bases and 2 bases respectively, with 8 bases between them. The V gene's germline CDR1 is MNHNY and CDR2 SVGAGI (reference sequence). As DNA, the CDR3 is TGTGCCAGCAGTTACCGACCAGACACAGATACGCAGTATTTT. Encoded protein: CASSYRPDTDTQYF.

The chain uses TRBV15 and TRBJ1-6; D remains unclear. Between the trimmed V and J ends, which lost 0 bases and 4 bases, there was a span of 10 bases. This CDR3 spans 16 amino acids. The germline V gene has CDR1 LNHNV and CDR2 YYDKDF (reference sequence). This CDR3 reads CATSREWASYNSPLHF. CDR3 bases: TGTGCCACCAGCAGAGAGTGGGCAAGTTATAATTCACCCCTCCACTTT.

The V call is TRBV29-1, the J call TRBJ2-3; D perhaps matches TRBD2 (6 bases). The germline gives CDR1 SQVTM, CDR2 ANQGSEA. Between the trimmed V and J ends, which lost 4 bases and 1 base, there was a span of 12 bases. This CDR3 has 14 amino acids. The CDR3 nucleotides are TGCAGCGTTGGGAGGGCTAGCGGCACAGATACGCAGTATTTT. This translates into CSVGRASGTDTQYF.

The chain combines TRBV6-1 with TRBJ2-3, with 9 bases identical to TRBD1. The CDR3 loop spans 16 amino acids. Germline CDR1 and CDR2: MNHNS and SASEGT. The ends lost 3 bases at V and 4 bases at J; junction bases unmatched: 8. The chain's CDR3 is CASSDLQGAAADTQYF. DNA of the CDR3: TGTGCCAGCAGTGATTTACAGGGGGCTGCCGCAGATACGCAGTATTTT.

The chain couples TRBV20-1 to TRBJ1-2; D gene ambiguous. The CDR3 spans 14 residues. From germline, CDR1 is DFQATT and CDR2 SNEGSKA (reference sequence). Trimming cost V 6 bases and J 0 bases, with 14 bases left between them. The CDR3 DNA reads as TGCAGTGCCATAAGCGGAGGACCTAACTATGGCTACACCTTC. Encoded protein: CSAISGGPNYGYTF.

The gene calls are TRBV6-1 and TRBJ1-4; unclear D gene. Germline CDR1 and CDR2: MNHNS and SASEGT. This CDR3 spans 14 amino acids. Trimming shortened V by 5 bases and J by 7 bases, and 14 bases separated the two germline ends. The CDR3 DNA follows: TGTGCCAGCAGTAGGCAAACGTTACTTGAAAAACTGTTTTTT. It codes for CASSRQTLLEKLFF.

The chain employs TRBV5-1 and TRBJ2-3; D not certain. V dropped 7 bases and J dropped 2 bases, with 14 bases sitting between them. This CDR3 has 14 amino acids. The germline gives CDR1 SGHRS, CDR2 YFSETQ. The CDR3 loop is CASSRTEYTDTQYF. The CDR3 coding sequence is TGCGCCAGCTCAAGGACGGAATACACAGATACGCAGTATTTT.

J is TRBJ2-7 and V is TRBV7-3; no clear D gene. This CDR3 region has 18 residues. The V gene lost 6 bases and the J gene lost 3 bases, with 27 bases spanning the gap. Germline CDR1 is SGHTA and CDR2 is FQGTGA. CDR3 nucleotides: TGTGCCAGCAGTCCCAGCCCACAAAAGGGTTACCCAGACTACGAGCAGTACTTC. It is translated as CASSPSPQKGYPDYEQYF.

This clonotype showed up many times. The chain carries TRBV6-1 and TRBJ2-5, with TRBD1 matching over 11 bases. After removal of 0 bases from V and 4 bases from J, the junction contained 4 bases not matched to a gene. Germline V CDR1 and CDR2: MNHNS, SASEGT. The CDR3 is 16 amino acids. The CDR3 spells CASSEASGTGGETQYF. As DNA, the CDR3 is TGTGCCAGCAGTGAAGCCTCCGGGACAGGGGGAGAGACCCAGTACTTC.

The CDR3 bases are TGTGCCAGCAGTTTATTTGACGCTGAGGCAGATACGCAGTATTTT. The encoded protein is CASSLFDAEADTQYF. The chain employs TRBV28 and TRBJ2-3; D not resolved. CDR1 MDHEN and CDR2 SYDVKM come from the germline V gene. CDR3 length equals 15 residues. The V and J ends lost 1 base and 4 bases respectively, with 12 bases between them.

This clonotype was seen at least ten times. V and J are TRBV6-2 or TRBV6-3 and TRBJ2-5, with D perhaps given as TRBD1 or TRBD2 (5 bases each). Looked up from germline, CDR1 is MNHEY and CDR2 is SVGEGT. Trimming shortened V by 2 bases and J by 2 bases, and 12 bases separated the two germline ends. This CDR3 region has 15 residues. The chain's CDR3 is CASSYLGGPQETQYF. In DNA form, the CDR3 reads TGTGCCAGCAGTTACCTTGGGGGACCTCAAGAGACCCAGTACTTC.

There are many counts of this clonotype. The rearrangement uses TRBV6-1 and TRBJ1-3; a weak D match, TRBD1 (6 bases). Between the trimmed V and J ends, which lost 10 bases and 0 bases, there was a span of 10 bases. The CDR3 is 13 amino acids. In germline, CDR1 is MNHNS, CDR2 SASEGT. The CDR3 loop reads CAIRDNSGNTIYF. In DNA, the CDR3 is TGTGCCATCCGGGACAACTCTGGAAACACCATATATTTT.

For this clonotype: This may be a read error, as it is one base from a much larger clone. The chain joins TRBV11-3 to TRBJ1-1, with D hard to call. The CDR3 is made up of 12 amino acids. V lost 5 bases, J lost 5 bases, and 9 bases lay in between. Germline V gives CDR1 SGHNT, CDR2 YENEEA. The CDR3 nucleotides are TGTGCCAGCAGCCACGGTGCGACTGAAGCTTTCTTT. Translated, it gives CASSHGATEAFF.

In its sample, this clonotype was seen a few times. The chain has TRBV20-1 and TRBJ1-5; 12 nucleotides match TRBD1. CDR3 length equals 14 residues. CDR1 is DFQATT, CDR2 SNEGSKA, per germline (reference sequence). Trimming removed 6 bases from V and 5 bases from J; junction bases left unmatched: 5. The DNA of the CDR3 is TGCAGTGCCCGGGACAGGGGGCCGGATCAGCCCCAGCATTTT. Residues: CSARDRGPDQPQHF.

This clonotype was counted between two and nine times. This rearrangement joins TRBV7-2 to TRBJ2-1; 9 bases agree with TRBD2. Germline CDR1 is SGHTA and CDR2 is FQGNSA. V shed 1 base, J shed 9 bases, and the junction held 16 bases outside the gene matches. The CDR3 runs to 18 residues. CDR3 loop: CASSLGGIRRGGWGEQFF. CDR3 nucleotide sequence: TGTGCCAGCAGCTTAGGGGGGATTCGGCGGGGGGGTTGGGGTGAGCAGTTCTTC.